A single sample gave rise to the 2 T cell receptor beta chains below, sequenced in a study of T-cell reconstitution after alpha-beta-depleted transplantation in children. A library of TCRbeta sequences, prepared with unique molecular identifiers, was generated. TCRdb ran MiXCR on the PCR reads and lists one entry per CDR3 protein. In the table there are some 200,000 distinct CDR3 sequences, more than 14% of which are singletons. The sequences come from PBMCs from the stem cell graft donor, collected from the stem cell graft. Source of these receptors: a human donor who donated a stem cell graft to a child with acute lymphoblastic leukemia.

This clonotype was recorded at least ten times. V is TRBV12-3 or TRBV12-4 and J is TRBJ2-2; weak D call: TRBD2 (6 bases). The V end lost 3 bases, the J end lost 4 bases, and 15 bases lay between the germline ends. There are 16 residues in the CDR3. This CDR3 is CASSFMRRDFTGELFF. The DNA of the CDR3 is TGTGCCAGCAGTTTTATGAGGCGGGACTTCACCGGGGAGCTGTTTTTT.

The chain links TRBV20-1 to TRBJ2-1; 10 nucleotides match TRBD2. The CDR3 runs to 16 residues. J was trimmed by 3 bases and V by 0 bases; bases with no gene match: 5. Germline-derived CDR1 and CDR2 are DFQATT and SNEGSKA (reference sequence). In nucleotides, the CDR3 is TGCAGTGCTAGAGATTATTCTAGCGGGAGCTACAATGAGCAGTTCTTC. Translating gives CSARDYSSGSYNEQFF.